The rows below give T cell receptor beta chains drawn from one sample of a study of patients and donors after allogeneic stem cell transplantation. Using its own MiXCR run on the RT-PCR reads, TCRdb lists one record per CDR3 protein. This sample carries roughly 40,000 distinct CDR3 sequences, about 31% of them seen once, and the ten largest clones take 55% to 75%. The sequenced material came from blood, either unsorted or a sorted T cell fraction (not recorded which). The receptors here all came from a human donor who was either an allogeneic HSCT recipient or a stem cell or donor lymphocyte infusion donor (not recorded which). It is not recorded whose cells these are; they may come from a transplant donor. CDR3s include the opening cysteine and the closing phenylalanine or tryptophan. The order of the fields is D gene, V gene, clone size, J gene, CDR3 DNA, CDR3 protein. D genes are given only for firm matches. The size of a clone is reported for some rows only, either as once, few or many, or as a class for expanded clones.

TRBD2,TRBV7-8,once,TRBJ2-1,TGTGCTAGCGGACTAGCGGGAGTCAATGAGCAGTTCTTC,CASGLAGVNEQFF
NA,TRBV29-1,NA,TRBJ1-4,TGCAGCGCGCTGGGGGCAACTAATGAAAAACTGTTTTTT,CSALGATNEKLFF
NA,TRBV29-1,NA,TRBJ1-1,TGCAGCGTTGAAGTCAGGGGAGAGAACACTGAAGCTTTCTTT,CSVEVRGENTEAFF
NA,TRBV10-3,NA,TRBJ2-7,TGTGCCATCAGGATAGGGGGTAGCTCCTACGAGCAGTACTTC,CAIRIGGSSYEQYF
NA,TRBV12-5,NA,TRBJ2-1,TGTTCTAGTGGTAGAGAGTGGGTTGAGCAGTTCTTC,CSSGREWVEQFF
NA,TRBV25-1,NA,TRBJ1-5,TGTGCCAGCAGTCCCGGGACATATCAGCCCCAGCATTTT,CASSPGTYQPQHF
NA,TRBV28,many,TRBJ1-1,TGTGCCAGCAGTAGGGGAGGAAGGACTGAAGCTTTCTTT,CASSRGGRTEAFF
NA,TRBV12-3/TRBV12-4,NA,TRBJ1-5,TGTGCCAGCAGTTTGGGGACCCGGAAGCAGCCCCAGCATTTT,CASSLGTRKQPQHF
TRBD2,TRBV4-1,NA,TRBJ2-1,TGCGCCAGCAGCCAAGGACTAGCGAGATACAATGAGCAGTTCTTC,CASSQGLARYNEQFF
NA,TRBV4-1,NA,TRBJ1-2,TGCGCCAGCAGCCAAGAGGGAGACCGGGGCTATGGCTACACCTTC,CASSQEGDRGYGYTF
NA,TRBV12-3/TRBV12-4,NA,TRBJ2-1,TGTGCCAGCAGTTTTAATTCGCTTTACAATGAGCAGTTCTTC,CASSFNSLYNEQFF
NA,TRBV7-3,NA,TRBJ2-5,TGTGCCAGCAGTCGAGGTTTGGAGGAGACCCAGTACTTC,CASSRGLEETQYF
NA,TRBV28,NA,TRBJ1-1,TGTGCCAGCAGCTACCCTGGAAACATGAACACTGAAGCTTTCTTT,CASSYPGNMNTEAFF
NA,TRBV29-1,NA,TRBJ2-4,TGCAGCGTTGGGGCGGGCAGCTTAGCCAAAAACATTCAGTACTTC,CSVGAGSLAKNIQYF
NA,TRBV3-1,few,TRBJ2-7,TGTGCCAGCAGCCAAGACGGGTGGGCCTACGAGCAGTACTTC,CASSQDGWAYEQYF
TRBD1,TRBV29-1,few,TRBJ1-4,TGCAGCGTTGAGGGGGCCGACAGGGGTGAAAAACTGTTTTTT,CSVEGADRGEKLFF
NA,TRBV28,NA,TRBJ1-5,TGTGCCAGCAGTTCCCTAGGGAATCAGCCCCAGCATTTT,CASSSLGNQPQHF
NA,TRBV27,few,TRBJ1-2,TGTGCCAGCGGAAACTTGGGGACCGCAACCTTC,CASGNLGTATF